This T cell receptor beta chain derives from a study of response to subunit inactivated influenza vaccine. Points from the study as a whole: With each seasonal influenza vaccination, the authors suggested, few new T cells are recruited.

TCRdb reprocessed the RT-PCR reads with MiXCR, giving one entry per CDR3 protein. The sample holds roughly 180,000 distinct CDR3 sequences, about 9% seen once. This clonotype was recorded many times. What it binds is unknown. In germline, CDR1 is MNHNS, CDR2 SASEGT. V was pared by 5 bases and J by 3 bases, with 16 bases between. CDR3 length: 15 amino acids. Sequenced material: non-naive T cells sorted from PBMCs, taken on the day of vaccination. V is TRBV6-1 and J is TRBJ2-5; a possible D gene is TRBD2 (5 bases). This clonotype was sampled from a middle-aged man who received an inactivated influenza vaccine. Here the CDR3 reads CASSILPGFKETQYF. CDR3 nucleotides: TGTGCCAGCAGTATCCTGCCGGGATTCAAAGAGACCCAGTACTTC.